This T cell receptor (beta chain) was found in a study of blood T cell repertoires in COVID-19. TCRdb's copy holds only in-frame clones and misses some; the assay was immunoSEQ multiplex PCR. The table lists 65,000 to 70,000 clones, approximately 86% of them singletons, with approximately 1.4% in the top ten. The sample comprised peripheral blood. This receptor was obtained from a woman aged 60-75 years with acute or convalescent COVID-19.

CDR3 coding DNA: TGCGCCAGCAGCCAGGGAGGGGTAGCGGGGGCCTACAATGAGCAGTTCTTC. Amino acid sequence: CASSQGGVAGAYNEQFF. The genes are TRBV4-1 and TRBJ2-1; 9 nucleotides line up with TRBD2. In germline, CDR1 is MGHRA, CDR2 YSYEKL. CDR3 length equals 17 residues. Trimming took 3 bases from V and 2 from J; bases not matched to a gene: 8.